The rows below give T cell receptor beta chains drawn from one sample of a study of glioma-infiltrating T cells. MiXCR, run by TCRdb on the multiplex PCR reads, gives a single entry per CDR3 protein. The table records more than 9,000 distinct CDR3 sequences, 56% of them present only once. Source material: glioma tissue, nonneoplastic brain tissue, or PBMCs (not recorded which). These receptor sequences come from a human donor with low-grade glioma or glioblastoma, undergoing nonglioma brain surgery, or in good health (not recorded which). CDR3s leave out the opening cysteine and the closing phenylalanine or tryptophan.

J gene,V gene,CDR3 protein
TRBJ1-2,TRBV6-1,ASRAEYNYGYT
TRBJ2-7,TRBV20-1,SARSWTSGGEQY
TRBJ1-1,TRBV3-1,ASSLLPGNTEAF
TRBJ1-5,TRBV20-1,SATLRESNQPQH
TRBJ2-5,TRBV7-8,ASSLSLAVETQY
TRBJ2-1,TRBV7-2,VSSLGGGTEQF
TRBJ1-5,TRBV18,ASSVAGNGQPQH
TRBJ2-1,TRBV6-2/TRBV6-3,ASSYSAGDVNEQF
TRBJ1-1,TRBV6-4,ASSPANTEAF
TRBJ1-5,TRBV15,DTRRGKSQPQH
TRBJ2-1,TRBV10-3,AISVTGQEAQY
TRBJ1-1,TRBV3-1,ASSHGLNTEAF
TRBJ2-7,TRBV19,ASSTQRHLASYEQY
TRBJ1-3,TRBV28,ASSFRRISGNTLY
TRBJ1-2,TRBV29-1,SAQRQQGYT
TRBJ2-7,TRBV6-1,AGRTTYEQY
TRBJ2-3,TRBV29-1,SVGGQGQPDTQY
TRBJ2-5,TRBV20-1,SATWGGETQY
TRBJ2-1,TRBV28,ASSLRYNEQL
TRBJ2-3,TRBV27,ASSLFLLAGVTDTQY
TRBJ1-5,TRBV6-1,ASGRQGAQH
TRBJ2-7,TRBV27,ASSSDPRHEQY
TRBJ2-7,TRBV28,ASTTPGLSHEQY
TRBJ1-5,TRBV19,ARDGLQPQH
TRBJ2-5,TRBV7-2,ASSLSGIQETQY
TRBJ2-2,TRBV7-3,ASRPAANTGEMF
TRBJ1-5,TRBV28,ASSVTRGRNQPQH
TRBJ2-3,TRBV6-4,ASGLTGQGTDTQY
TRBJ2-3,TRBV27,ASRDGAWGTDTQY
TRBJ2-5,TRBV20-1,SARGLPVRETQY
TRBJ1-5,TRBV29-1,SVKDRDNQPQH
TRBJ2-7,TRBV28,ASSFATGGPQQY
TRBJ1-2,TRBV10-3,AISESTGGDGYT
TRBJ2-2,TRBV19,ASSNAGQGVLGELF
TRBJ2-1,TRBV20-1,SAKQSAGGWYNEKS
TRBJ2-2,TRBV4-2,ARSPLAGDTGEMF
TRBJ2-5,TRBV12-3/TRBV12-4,ASSLGLQETQY
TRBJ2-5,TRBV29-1,SVEDRLAGGSETQY
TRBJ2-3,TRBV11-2,ASSLDNRGRARDTQY
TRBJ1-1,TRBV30,AWSVQLNTEAF
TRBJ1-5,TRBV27,ARSLSLIGQPQN